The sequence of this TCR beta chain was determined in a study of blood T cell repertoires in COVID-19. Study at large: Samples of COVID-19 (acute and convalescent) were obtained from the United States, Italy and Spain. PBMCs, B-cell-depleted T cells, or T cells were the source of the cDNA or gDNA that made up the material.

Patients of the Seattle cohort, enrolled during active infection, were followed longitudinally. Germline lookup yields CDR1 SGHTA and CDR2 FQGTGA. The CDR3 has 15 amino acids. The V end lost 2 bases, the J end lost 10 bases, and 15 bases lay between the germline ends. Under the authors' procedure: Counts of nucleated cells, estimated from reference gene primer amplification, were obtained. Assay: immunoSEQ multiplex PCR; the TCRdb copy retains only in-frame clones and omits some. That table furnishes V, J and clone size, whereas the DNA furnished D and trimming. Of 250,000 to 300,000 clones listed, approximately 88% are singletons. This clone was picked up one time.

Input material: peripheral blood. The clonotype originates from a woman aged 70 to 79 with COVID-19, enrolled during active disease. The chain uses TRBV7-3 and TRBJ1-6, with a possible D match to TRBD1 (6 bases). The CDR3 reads CASSLGQLGDSPLHF. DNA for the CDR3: TGTGCCAGCAGCTTAGGACAGCTGGGGGACTCACCCCTCCACTTT.